Below, 15 T cell receptor beta chains from the same sample are listed, as sequenced in a study of T-cell reconstitution after alpha-beta-depleted transplantation in children. For TCRbeta, the library was prepared with unique molecular identifiers. TCRdb used MiXCR to reprocess the PCR reads, holding one entry per CDR3 protein. The table has 190,000 or so distinct CDR3 sequences, around 5.9% seen once; the top ten hold about 5%. The sequences come from PBMCs, collected before TCRalphabeta/CD19-depleted stem cell transplant. These receptors were collected from a girl in the first two years of life with combined immunodeficiency, due to receive a stem cell transplant.

This clonotype has a count of ten or more. V is TRBV12-3 or TRBV12-4 and J is TRBJ2-1; D not resolved. V gave up 6 bases and J gave up 4 bases, with 4 bases separating them. The CDR3 sequence is 11 residues long. In DNA form, the CDR3 reads TGTGCCAGCAGGGCATACAATGAGCAGTTCTTC. Protein sequence: CASRAYNEQFF.

At least ten counts were recorded for this clonotype. The CDR3 nucleotides read TGTGCCAGCAGCTTAGAACCGGGATCACCCCTCCACTTT. This sequence encodes CASSLEPGSPLHF. This sequence joins TRBV7-2 and TRBJ1-6; D is unclear. Germline V CDR1 and CDR2: SGHTA, FQGNSA. Trimming took off 1 base at V and 10 bases at J, with 8 bases between the two ends. The CDR3 is 13 amino acids.

There are many counts of this clonotype. The chain links TRBV11-2 to TRBJ1-4; no clear D gene. The V gene lost 1 base and the J gene lost 7 bases, with 7 bases spanning the gap. The CDR3 runs 13 residues. The germline V gene encodes CDR1 SGHAT and CDR2 FQNNGV. The CDR3 is CASSLVAGEKLFF. In nucleotides, the CDR3 is TGTGCCAGCAGCTTAGTAGCTGGTGAAAAACTGTTTTTT.

In this sample, this clonotype turned up many times. The chain links TRBV7-9 to TRBJ2-7; D not certain. This CDR3 has 13 amino acids. Trimming removed 2 bases at V and 1 base at J, with 6 bases between. CDR1 and CDR2 from the germline V gene are SEHNR and FQNEAQ (reference sequence). DNA of the CDR3: TGTGCCAGCAGCTTATACGGGTCCTACGAGCAGTACTTC. Its translation is CASSLYGSYEQYF.

This clonotype has at least ten counts. The chain recombines TRBV5-1 with TRBJ2-3; D may be TRBD2 (5 bases). Germline CDR1 and CDR2: SGHRS and YFSETQ. V was trimmed by 4 bases and J by 4 bases, leaving 22 bases between them. CDR3 length: 17 amino acids. CDR3 region: CASSPLGIGTESDTQYF. CDR3 bases: TGCGCCAGCAGCCCACTAGGGATAGGTACGGAGTCAGATACGCAGTATTTT.

This clonotype was seen at least ten times. The chain combines TRBV12-3 or TRBV12-4 with TRBJ2-1, with TRBD2 identical over 8 bases. Trimming removed 3 bases from V and 2 bases from J; junction bases left unmatched: 6. This CDR3 spans 16 amino acids. CDR3 nucleotides: TGTGCCAGCAGTTTGAAGGACGGGGGGGCCTACAATGAGCAGTTCTTC. This translates into CASSLKDGGAYNEQFF.

The table lists this clonotype with a few counts. The rearrangement joins TRBV19 to TRBJ2-5; 12 bases line up with TRBD1. This CDR3 has 15 residues. With V trimmed by 5 bases and J by 4 bases, 5 bases remained unmatched. Germline V gene sequence: CDR1 LNHDA, CDR2 SQIVND (reference sequence). In DNA, the CDR3 is TGTGCCAGTAGTGGGGACAGGGGGCGCCGAGAGACCCAGTACTTC. Encoded protein: CASSGDRGRRETQYF. Complete variable domain (other parts from reference TRBV19 and TRBJ2-5): DGGITQSPKYLFRKEGQNVTLSCEQNLNHDAMYWYRQDPGQGLRLIYYSQIVNDFQKGDIAEGYSVSREKKESFPLTVTSAQKNPTAFYLCASSGDRGRRETQYFGPGTRLLVL.

The table lists this clonotype with many counts. The chain combines TRBV5-6 with TRBJ2-1, with unresolved D. Germline CDR1 and CDR2: SGHDT and YYEEEE. This CDR3 has 16 residues. V gave up 0 bases and J gave up 3 bases, with 13 bases separating them. This CDR3 reads CASSLEPALYYNEQFF. The CDR3 DNA is TGTGCCAGCAGCTTGGAGCCGGCCCTCTACTACAATGAGCAGTTCTTC. The variable domain in full, completed from reference TRBV5-6 and TRBJ2-1, reads DAGVTQSPTHLIKTRGQQVTLRCSPKSGHDTVSWYQQALGQGPQFIFQYYEEEERQRGNFPDRFSGHQFPNYSSELNVNALLLGDSALYLCASSLEPALYYNEQFFGPGTRLTVL.

This clonotype was observed at least ten times. The gene calls are TRBV7-9 and TRBJ2-4, with 8 bases matching TRBD2. The CDR3 extends over 14 amino acids. With 3 bases clipped from V and 8 bases from J, the junction kept 6 bases outside the gene matches. Germline-derived CDR1 and CDR2 are SEHNR and FQNEAQ (reference sequence). In DNA, the CDR3 is TGTGCCAGCAGCTTTTTAGTCGGGAGGGACATTCAGTACTTC. Its protein product is CASSFLVGRDIQYF.

This clonotype was recorded many times. The chain has TRBV12-3 or TRBV12-4 and TRBJ1-4; 12 bases fit TRBD1. V shed 6 bases, J shed 8 bases, and the junction held 7 bases outside the gene matches. This CDR3 contains 15 residues. CDR3 protein: CASSSSGTGGEKLFF. In DNA form, the CDR3 reads TGTGCCAGCAGCTCAAGTGGGACAGGGGGCGAAAAACTGTTTTTT.

This clonotype was counted ten times or more. The chain joins TRBV7-7 to TRBJ2-3; 16 bases agree with TRBD2. Germline assignment: CDR1 SSHAT and CDR2 FNYEAQ (reference sequence). The CDR3 extends over 18 amino acids. With V trimmed by 4 bases and J by 2 bases, 6 bases remained unmatched. The CDR3 nucleotides are TGTGCCAGCAGCTCTGGGACTAGCGGGGGGGCCCACACAGATACGCAGTATTTT. Protein sequence: CASSSGTSGGAHTDTQYF. Combining the CDR3 with reference TRBV7-7 and TRBJ2-3 gives the whole variable domain GAGVSQSPRYKVTKRGQDVTLRCDPISSHATLYWYQQALGQGPEFLTYFNYEAQPDKSGLPSDRFSAERPEGSISTLTIQRTEQRDSAMYRCASSSGTSGGAHTDTQYFGPGTRLTVL.

The gene calls are TRBV21-1 and TRBJ2-7; the D call TRBD1 from the table was never checked on the DNA. TRBV21-1 constitutes a pseudogene. This CDR3 is 17 amino acids long. Here the CDR3 reads CASSKAQVSDRGYEQYF. In DNA form, the CDR3 reads TGTGCCAGCAGCAAAGCGCAAGTATCGGACAGGGGCTACGAGCAGTACTTC.

This clonotype was seen many times. The chain carries TRBV12-3 or TRBV12-4 and TRBJ1-4; weak D call: TRBD1 (6 bases). Trimming removed 5 bases from V and 4 bases from J, with 11 bases in between. The CDR3 runs to 14 residues. CDR3: CASSADRFNEKLFF. In nucleotides, the CDR3 is TGTGCCAGCAGTGCCGACAGGTTTAATGAAAAACTGTTTTTT.

This clonotype showed up just a few times. V is TRBV20-1 and J is TRBJ1-6; D is unresolved. There are 14 residues in the CDR3. Germline V gene lookup returns CDR1 DFQATT and CDR2 SNEGSKA (reference sequence). With 5 bases removed from V and 7 bases from J, the gap between germline ends came to 15 bases. This CDR3 is CSAEPRPGNSPLHF. The CDR3 DNA sequence: TGCAGTGCTGAACCCCGGCCGGGGAATTCACCCCTCCACTTT.

This clonotype appeared many times. The V call is TRBV29-1, the J call TRBJ2-1, with D maybe TRBD2 (5 bases). The CDR3 totals 14 residues. The V gene lost 5 bases and the J gene lost 4 bases, with 15 bases spanning the gap. Germline CDR1 SQVTM, CDR2 ANQGSEA. The CDR3 here is CSVTFSAPYNEQFF. In DNA form, the CDR3 reads TGCAGCGTTACGTTTAGCGCACCGTACAATGAGCAGTTCTTC.